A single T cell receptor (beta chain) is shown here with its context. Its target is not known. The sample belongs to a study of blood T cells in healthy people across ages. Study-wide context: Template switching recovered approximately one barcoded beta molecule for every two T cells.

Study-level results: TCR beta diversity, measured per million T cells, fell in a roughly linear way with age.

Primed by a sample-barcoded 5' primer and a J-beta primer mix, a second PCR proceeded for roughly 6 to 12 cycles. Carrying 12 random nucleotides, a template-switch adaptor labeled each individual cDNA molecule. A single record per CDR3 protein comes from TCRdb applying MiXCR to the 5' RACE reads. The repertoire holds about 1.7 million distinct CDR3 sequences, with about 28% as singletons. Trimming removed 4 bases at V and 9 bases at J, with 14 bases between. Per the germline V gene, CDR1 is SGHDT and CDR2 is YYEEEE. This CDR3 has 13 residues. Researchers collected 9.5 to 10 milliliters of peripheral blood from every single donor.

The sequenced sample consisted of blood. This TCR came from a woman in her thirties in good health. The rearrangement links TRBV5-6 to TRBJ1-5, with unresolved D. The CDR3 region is CASSVSDFGPQHF. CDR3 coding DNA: TGTGCCAGCAGCGTATCGGACTTTGGGCCCCAGCATTTT. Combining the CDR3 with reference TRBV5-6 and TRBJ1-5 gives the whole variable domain DAGVTQSPTHLIKTRGQQVTLRCSPKSGHDTVSWYQQALGQGPQFIFQYYEEEERQRGNFPDRFSGHQFPNYSSELNVNALLLGDSALYLCASSVSDFGPQHFGDGTRLSIL.